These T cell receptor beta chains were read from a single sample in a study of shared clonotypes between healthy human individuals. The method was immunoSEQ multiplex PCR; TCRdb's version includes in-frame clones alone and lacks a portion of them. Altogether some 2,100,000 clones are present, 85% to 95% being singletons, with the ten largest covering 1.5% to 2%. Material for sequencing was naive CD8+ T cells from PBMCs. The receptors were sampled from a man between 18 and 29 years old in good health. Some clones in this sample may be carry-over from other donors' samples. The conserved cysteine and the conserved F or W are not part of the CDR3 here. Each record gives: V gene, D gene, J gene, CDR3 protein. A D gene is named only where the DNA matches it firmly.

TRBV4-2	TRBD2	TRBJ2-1	ASSQGIGTSGVWLNEQF
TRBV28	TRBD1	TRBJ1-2	ASSPRTGSIGYT
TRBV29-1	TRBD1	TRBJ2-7	SGGQGLNEQY
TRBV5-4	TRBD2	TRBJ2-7	ASSFSGSGEQY
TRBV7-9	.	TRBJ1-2	ASSLVGSGRDNGYT
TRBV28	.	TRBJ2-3	ASSPQRTTDTQY
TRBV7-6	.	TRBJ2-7	ASSLGGDEQY
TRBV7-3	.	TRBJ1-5	ASSFGGAYSNQPQH
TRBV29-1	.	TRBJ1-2	SVEAQTIGYGYT
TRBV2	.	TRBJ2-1	ASSDYEQF
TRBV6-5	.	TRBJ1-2	ASSYRTRDGYGYT
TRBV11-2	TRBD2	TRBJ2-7	ASSLGLAGIFYEQY
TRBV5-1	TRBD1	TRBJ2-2	ASSLGTGLGELF
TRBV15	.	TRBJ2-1	ATSEGSWGEQF
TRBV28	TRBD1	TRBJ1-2	ASSSRGRVGGYT
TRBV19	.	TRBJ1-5	ASSRRQESFQPQH
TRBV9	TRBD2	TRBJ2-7	ASSANIGTNDYEQY
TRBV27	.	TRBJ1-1	ASSFFGTEAF
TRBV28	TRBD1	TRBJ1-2	ASSFGGTAYGYT
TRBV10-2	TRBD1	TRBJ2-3	ASSETGTAISTDTQY
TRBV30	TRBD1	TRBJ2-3	AWSRTGGAGDTQY
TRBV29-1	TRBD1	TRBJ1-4	SVITGGGTLF
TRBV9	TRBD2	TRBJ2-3	ASSLPSGRASSTDTQY
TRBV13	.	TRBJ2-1	ASSPVSNEQF
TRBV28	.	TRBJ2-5	ASSPKLASWVQETQY
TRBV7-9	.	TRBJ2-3	ASSSIRGFSPDTQY
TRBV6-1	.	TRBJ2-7	ASSEPQVKTYEQY
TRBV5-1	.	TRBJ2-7	ASSLAGGFPYEQY
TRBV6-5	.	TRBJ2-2	ASSYSHTGELF
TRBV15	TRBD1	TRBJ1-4	ATSRDRDRVGEKLF
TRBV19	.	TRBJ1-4	ASSAPGRGLF
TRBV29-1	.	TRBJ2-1	SVRLGQNNEQF
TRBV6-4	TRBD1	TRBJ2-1	ASSPARTGAIIKGNEQF
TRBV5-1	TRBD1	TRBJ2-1	ASSWTNLQGPPSIDEQF
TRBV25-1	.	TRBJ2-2	ASTQGGTGGELF